This TCR beta chain was documented in a study of memory CD4+ T cells and cytomegalovirus serostatus. Overall study findings and caveats: Suggested: most of the CMV-linked TCR signature lies in CD4+ memory cells.

Single viable CD3+CD4+CD8-CD45RO+ cells were sorted as the memory CD4+ T cells. Only in-frame clones appear in the TCRdb table, and some are missing; sequencing was by immunoSEQ multiplex PCR. The sample includes over 50,000 clones, roughly 80% of them seen just once. This clone was found a few times. What it recognizes is unknown. Specimen: memory CD4+ T cells from blood. This TCR derives from an adult in good health and CMV-seronegative.

DNA of the CDR3: TGTGCCAGCACTCCGGGACAGCCAAACACCGGGGAGCTGTTTTTT. It translates to CASTPGQPNTGELFF. The V and J genes are TRBV6-1 and TRBJ2-2; 7 bases fit TRBD1. J gave up 2 bases and V 7 bases, and 7 bases lay outside the gene matches. The CDR3 sequence is 15 residues long. Germline CDR1 reads MNHNS; CDR2 reads SASEGT.